A single sample gave rise to the 21 T cell receptor beta chains below, sequenced in a study of identical twins. A single record per CDR3 protein comes from TCRdb applying MiXCR to the 5' RACE reads. The sample lists about 660,000 distinct CDR3 sequences; under 9% were seen once. This same sample was also part of a study on yellow fever vaccine responses in identical twins.

The sequencing input was PBMCs. All receptors derive from a woman in her late teens or twenties in good health.

In its sample, this clonotype was seen a few times. V and J are TRBV12-3 or TRBV12-4 and TRBJ1-2; 9 bases are shared with TRBD1. J lost 1 base, V lost 7 bases, and 4 bases had no gene match. This CDR3 comprises 14 residues. This CDR3 is CASTRDRVNYGYTF. DNA of the CDR3: TGTGCCAGCACCCGGGACAGGGTTAACTATGGCTACACCTTC.

This clonotype has more than one count but fewer than ten. This chain links TRBV3-1 with TRBJ2-3; 7 bases line up with TRBD2. This CDR3 is 12 amino acids long. V trimming: 4 bases; J trimming: 8 bases; junction bases outside the gene matches: 3. CDR1 is LGHDT and CDR2 is YNNKEL in the germline V gene (reference sequence). The CDR3 here is CASSPGGSTQYF. The CDR3 nucleotides read TGTGCCAGCAGCCCGGGGGGATCTACGCAGTATTTT.

This clonotype was picked up a small number of times. The rearrangement links TRBV27 to TRBJ1-6, with D perhaps TRBD1 (6 bases). Germline lookup yields CDR1 MNHEY and CDR2 SMNVEV (reference sequence). The CDR3 totals 15 residues. V lost 3 bases and J lost 9, with 15 bases in between. In nucleotides, the CDR3 is TGTGCCAGCAGTTTTGATTGGGGGCACGGTTCACCCCTCCACTTT. Protein sequence: CASSFDWGHGSPLHF.

The chain links TRBV7-9 to TRBJ1-5; 7 bases agree with TRBD1. CDR1 is SEHNR and CDR2 is FQNEAQ in the germline V gene (reference sequence). The CDR3 is 14 residues long. V trimming: 5 bases; J trimming: 6 bases; junction bases outside the gene matches: 7. The CDR3 DNA reads as TGTGCCAGCAGCACGGACAGGCCACTTCAGCCCCAGCATTTT. The encoded protein is CASSTDRPLQPQHF.

This clonotype was seen more than once but under ten times. The genes are TRBV6-2 or TRBV6-3 and TRBJ2-2; D not resolved. The CDR3 covers 12 residues. V was pared by 6 bases and J by 6 bases, with 8 bases between. The V gene's germline CDR1 is MNHEY and CDR2 SVGEGT. As DNA, the CDR3 is TGTGCCAGCAGGTGGTTTCCCGGGGAGCTGTTTTTT. As protein: CASRWFPGELFF.

This chain links TRBV6-1 with TRBJ2-7; D is perhaps TRBD2 (5 bases). The CDR3 runs 15 residues. Trimming shortened V by 1 base and J by 3 bases, and 13 bases separated the two germline ends. The germline CDR1 and CDR2 sequences are MNHNS and SASEGT. The CDR3 bases are TGTGCCAGCAGTGAAGAAGCGGTAGCAGGCTACGAGCAGTACTTC. As protein: CASSEEAVAGYEQYF.

V and J are TRBV5-1 and TRBJ2-5, with TRBD2 matching 12 bases. The CDR3 length is 16 residues. V lost 3 bases to trimming and J lost 2 bases; unmatched junction nucleotides: 5. In germline, CDR1 is SGHRS, CDR2 YFSETQ. The CDR3 DNA follows: TGCGCCAGCAGCTCTAGCGGGGGGGCCCTACAAGAGACCCAGTACTTC. This encodes CASSSSGGALQETQYF.

This clonotype was counted between two and nine times. The rearrangement uses TRBV5-1 and TRBJ2-2; 11 bases are shared with TRBD2. The CDR3 loop spans 18 amino acids. The V gene's germline CDR1 is SGHRS and CDR2 YFSETQ. The junction had 6 bases not matched to a gene; V was cut back by 1 base and J by 1 base. The CDR3 is CASSLRPGLAGNTGELFF. In nucleotides, the CDR3 is TGCGCCAGCAGCTTGCGCCCTGGACTAGCGGGGAACACCGGGGAGCTGTTTTTT.

The V and J genes are TRBV6-5 and TRBJ2-7; perhaps TRBD1 as D (6 bases). The CDR3 spans 15 residues. Germline CDR1 is MNHEY and CDR2 is SVGAGI. V was pared by 1 base and J by 5 bases, with 15 bases between. The CDR3 loop reads CASSYWKQGSNEQYF. The CDR3 nucleotides are TGTGCCAGCAGTTACTGGAAACAGGGTTCTAACGAGCAGTACTTC.

CDR3 protein: CSARDLNHSYEQYF. The CDR3 coding sequence is TGCAGTGCTAGAGACCTAAATCACTCCTACGAGCAGTACTTC. The chain combines TRBV20-1 with TRBJ2-7; D gene uncertain. Germline V gene data show CDR1 as DFQATT and CDR2 as SNEGSKA (reference sequence). V lost 0 bases and J lost 0, with 9 bases in between. The CDR3 length is 14 residues.

For this clonotype: The junction departs from the called germline gene at one end, perhaps through a read error. V is TRBV5-6 and J is TRBJ2-2; the D is unclear. The CDR3 is made up of 15 amino acids. CDR1 and CDR2 from the germline V gene are SGHDT and YYEEEE. The CDR3 sequence is CASSSFWADTGELFF. CDR3 nucleotides: TGTGCTAGCAGCTCCTTTTGGGCGGACACCGGGGAGCTGTTTTTT.

The sample holds a few counts of this clonotype. The V gene is TRBV28, the J gene TRBJ2-3; no clear D gene. Trimming removed 6 bases from V and 2 bases from J, with 6 bases in between. The CDR3 spans 12 residues. The V gene's germline CDR1 is MDHEN and CDR2 SYDVKM. This CDR3 reads CASRTNTDTQYF. For the CDR3, the DNA is TGTGCCAGCAGGACGAACACAGATACGCAGTATTTT.

This rearrangement joins TRBV7-2 to TRBJ2-3; the D gene is possibly TRBD2 (5 bases). The CDR3 extends over 17 amino acids. CDR1 is SGHTA, CDR2 FQGNSA, per germline. Trimming cost V 3 bases and J 5 bases, with 21 bases left between them. The CDR3: CASSLVNGVALRDTQYF. CDR3 nucleotides: TGTGCCAGCAGCTTGGTTAACGGGGTAGCCCTTAGAGATACGCAGTATTTT. Using reference TRBV7-2 and TRBJ2-3 for the parts outside the CDR3, the full variable domain is GAGVSQSPSNKVTEKGKDVELRCDPISGHTALYWYRQSLGQGLEFLIYFQGNSAPDKSGLPSDRFSAERTGGSVSTLTIQRTQQEDSAVYLCASSLVNGVALRDTQYFGPGTRLTVL.

This clonotype was found many times. The chain carries TRBV7-8 and TRBJ2-7; 7 bases are shared with TRBD1. Unmatched junction bases numbered 7, after V lost 0 bases and J lost 5 bases. This CDR3 spans 15 amino acids. Germline loops: CDR1 SGHVS, CDR2 FQNEAQ. The CDR3 spells CASSLATGHWNEQYF. The CDR3 DNA sequence: TGTGCCAGCAGCTTAGCGACAGGGCACTGGAACGAGCAGTACTTC.

The sample holds many counts of this clonotype. The chain links TRBV5-1 to TRBJ2-3, with D maybe TRBD2 (6 bases). Between the trimmed V and J ends, which lost 0 bases and 1 base, there was a span of 9 bases. CDR3 length equals 15 residues. Germline V gene sequence: CDR1 SGHRS, CDR2 YFSETQ. The CDR3 sequence: CASSLAGVGTDTQYF. CDR3 DNA: TGCGCCAGCAGCTTGGCGGGAGTGGGCACAGATACGCAGTATTTT. Based on the CDR3 plus reference TRBV5-1 and TRBJ2-3, the full variable domain is KAGVTQTPRYLIKTRGQQVTLSCSPISGHRSVSWYQQTPGQGLQFLFEYFSETQRNKGNFPGRFSGRQFSNSRSEMNVSTLELGDSALYLCASSLAGVGTDTQYFGPGTRLTVL.

The chain recombines TRBV12-3 or TRBV12-4 with TRBJ2-2; tentatively, D is TRBD1 or TRBD2 (5 bases each). V lost 10 bases and J 8 bases, leaving 17 bases between the germline ends. The CDR3 loop spans 13 amino acids. The CDR3 spells CATWDLLGGELFF. The CDR3 DNA reads TGTGCCACCTGGGACCTCCTAGGTGGGGAGCTGTTTTTT.

This clonotype turned up a few times. The CDR3 DNA reads TGTGCCAGCCTTCTCGGGCAGGGAATGGGTGAGCAGTTCTTC. Translated, it gives CASLLGQGMGEQFF. The chain couples TRBV7-9 to TRBJ2-1; TRBD1 is a possible D gene (5 bases). The germline CDR1 and CDR2 sequences are SEHNR and FQNEAQ (reference sequence). V gave up 8 bases and J gave up 9 bases, with 20 bases separating them. This CDR3 region has 14 residues.

The rearrangement joins TRBV11-1 to TRBJ2-7; TRBD2 is a possible D gene (6 bases). The V end was cut by 4 bases, the J end by 5 bases, with 27 bases between. CDR1 is SGHAT and CDR2 is FQDESV in the germline V gene (reference sequence). The CDR3 length is 18 residues. CDR3 protein: CASSSSSYRRGEKDEQYF. The CDR3 DNA reads TGTGCCAGCAGCTCCTCGTCTTATCGGAGGGGCGAGAAGGACGAGCAGTACTTC.

The J gene is TRBJ2-3, the V gene TRBV19; either TRBD1 or TRBD2 may fit D (5 bases each). This CDR3 has 16 amino acids. Germline assignment: CDR1 LNHDA and CDR2 SQIVND (reference sequence). Trimming stripped 6 bases from V and 7 bases from J, with 23 bases between. CDR3 residues: CASSARSGTARNTQYF. CDR3 nucleotides: TGTGCCAGTAGCGCGAGATCGGGGACGGCCAGGAATACGCAGTATTTT.

This clonotype was counted at least ten times. The CDR3 loop is CASSQAGELFF. As DNA, the CDR3 is TGTGCCAGCAGCCAAGCCGGGGAGCTGTTTTTT. J is TRBJ2-2 and V is TRBV3-1, with D unclear. Trimming cost V 1 base and J 6 bases, with 0 bases left between them. CDR1 LGHDT and CDR2 YNNKEL come from the germline V gene (reference sequence). The length of the CDR3 is 11 residues.

V gene TRBV20-1 combines with J gene TRBJ2-5; 15 nucleotides agree with TRBD2. From germline, CDR1 is DFQATT and CDR2 SNEGSKA (reference sequence). Losses at the gene ends were 8 bases for V and 1 base for J; bases not matched to a gene: 8. This CDR3 has 16 residues. DNA for the CDR3: TGCAGTCTTGGACTAGCGGGAGGGCCGGGCCAAGAGACCCAGTACTTC. Its translation: CSLGLAGGPGQETQYF.